This entry concerns a single TCR beta chain. Its antigen remains unidentified. This sample was included in a study of T cells after yellow fever vaccination. Study results and caveats: Reappearing after the booster were most of the clones from primary vaccination (about 96% CD4, 85% to 90% CD8).

A process of 5'RACE template switching, which added a universal primer site and UMIs, was used to make TCR cDNA. TCRdb reanalysed the 5' RACE reads using MiXCR and keeps one entry per CDR3 protein. The sample records 400,000 or so distinct CDR3 sequences, under 14% being singletons. Trimming removed 7 bases from V and 6 bases from J, with 17 bases in between. Germline CDR1 reads MDHEN; CDR2 reads SYDVKM. This CDR3 has 14 residues. The chain links TRBV28 to TRBJ2-3; tentative D call: TRBD1 (6 bases). The material sequenced was PBMCs, taken on the day of the first yellow fever vaccination. This sequence originates from a man aged 18 to 29 who received the YFV17D yellow fever vaccine. The CDR3 is CASTTFGGRDTQYF. For the CDR3, the DNA is TGTGCCAGCACCACCTTTGGGGGCCGGGATACGCAGTATTTT.